These T cell receptor beta chains were read from a single sample in a study of Graves' ophthalmopathy and Graves' hyperthyroidism. TCRdb re-derived calls from the multiplex PCR reads in MiXCR, one entry per CDR3 protein. The data contain about 400,000 distinct CDR3 sequences, about 17% of them singletons. The sample comprised peripheral blood. The receptors were sampled from a woman younger than 35 with Graves' ophthalmopathy. CDR3s include the opening cysteine and the closing phenylalanine or tryptophan. The D gene is left open where the match is weak. Size is stated for part of the rows, as once, few or many counts, or as a class when the clone is expanded.

CDR3nt | CDR3aa | j_gene | v_gene | d_gene | abundance
TGTGCCAGCAGTTACCCAATGACTAGTTCAACCTACGAGCAGTACTTC | CASSYPMTSSTYEQYF | TRBJ2-7 | TRBV6-2/TRBV6-3 | - | many
TGTGCCAGCAGACCCCACCAGTTTGCCAAAAACATTCAGTACTTC | CASRPHQFAKNIQYF | TRBJ2-4 | TRBV27 | - | many
TGTGCCAGCTCGCCGGGGCGGGTTCGATTCAATCAGCCCCAGCATTTT | CASSPGRVRFNQPQHF | TRBJ1-5 | TRBV6-1 | - | many
TGTGCCAGCAGTCCCGACAGACTCTACCCCGGTGGCTACACCTTC | CASSPDRLYPGGYTF | TRBJ1-2 | TRBV12-3/TRBV12-4 | - | many
TGTGCCAGTATTACTTGGGAGGGCAATCAGCCCCAGCATTTT | CASITWEGNQPQHF | TRBJ1-5 | TRBV28 | - | many
TGTGCCAGCAGTTCCCTCGGGGAGACCCAGTACTTC | CASSSLGETQYF | TRBJ2-5 | TRBV12-3/TRBV12-4 | - | many
TGTGCCAGCAGTTACTTGGGACAGGGTACGAGGGCTCACGAGCAGTACTTC | CASSYLGQGTRAHEQYF | TRBJ2-7 | TRBV6-2/TRBV6-3 | TRBD1 | many
TGTGCCAGCGGCCTAAGACAGGGCTGGACCGGGGAGCTGTTTTTT | CASGLRQGWTGELFF | TRBJ2-2 | TRBV28 | TRBD1 | many
TGTGCCAGCAGTTACTCCCAGGGGGTGGGCTACACCTTC | CASSYSQGVGYTF | TRBJ1-2 | TRBV6-5 | TRBD1 | many
TGTGCCAGCAGTTCAAACTGGGACAGGGCCTTTAATCAGCCCCAGCATTTT | CASSSNWDRAFNQPQHF | TRBJ1-5 | TRBV6-2/TRBV6-3 | TRBD1 | many
TGTGCCAGCAGCTTAGGGGTCAGGGCTGAGACCCAGTACTTC | CASSLGVRAETQYF | TRBJ2-5 | TRBV7-2 | - | many
TGCAGGGCTGGGACTTATGAGACCCAGTACTTC | CRAGTYETQYF | TRBJ2-5 | TRBV20-1 | - | many
TGTGCCAGCAGTTACTCGGGGAGGCCGCGGACCCAGTACTTC | CASSYSGRPRTQYF | TRBJ2-5 | TRBV6-2/TRBV6-3 | - | many
TGTGCCAGCAGCTTAGCGGTCACAGGCAGCAATCAGCCCCAGCATTTT | CASSLAVTGSNQPQHF | TRBJ1-5 | TRBV7-2 | - | many
TGTGCCAGCAGCTTAGGTAGCGGCAACACCGGGGAGCTGTTTTTT | CASSLGSGNTGELFF | TRBJ2-2 | TRBV7-2 | - | many
TGTGCCAGCAGCCGAGGAGCGGGGGGGCTGTCTAAGGAGACCCAGTACTTC | CASSRGAGGLSKETQYF | TRBJ2-5 | TRBV3-1 | TRBD2 | many
TGTGCCACCGGGCAGGAGGGAGAGGAGACCCAGTACTTC | CATGQEGEETQYF | TRBJ2-5 | TRBV15 | - | many
TGTGCCATCAGTGAGGAGGACAGGGGTTACGAGCAGTACTTC | CAISEEDRGYEQYF | TRBJ2-7 | TRBV10-3 | TRBD1 | -
TGTGCCACCAGCAGAGATTGGACGGGAGAATCTTGGGAGACCCAGTACTTC | CATSRDWTGESWETQYF | TRBJ2-5 | TRBV15 | - | few
TGTGCCAGCAGCCATGATGCCGGGTCCTACGAGCAGTACTTC | CASSHDAGSYEQYF | TRBJ2-7 | TRBV7-2 | - | many
TGTGCCAGCAGCCTACAGGGTTCGGGAGAGACCCAGTACTTC | CASSLQGSGETQYF | TRBJ2-5 | TRBV3-1 | - | many
TGTGCCAGTAGTGTCGGGACAGGGCCCTATTCACCCCTCCACTTT | CASSVGTGPYSPLHF | TRBJ1-6 | TRBV19 | TRBD1 | many
TGTGCCAGCAGCAACCCGGGACTAGCGGGGATAACCTACGAGCAGTACTTC | CASSNPGLAGITYEQYF | TRBJ2-7 | TRBV28 | TRBD2 | many
TGTGCCAGCAGCTCCTCGACAGGGGTTTGGGGCAATCAGCCCCAGCATTTT | CASSSSTGVWGNQPQHF | TRBJ1-5 | TRBV11-1 | TRBD1 | many
TGCAGCGTCGTACAGGACAGGGAGGAGACCCAGTACTTC | CSVVQDREETQYF | TRBJ2-5 | TRBV29-1 | TRBD1 | many
TGTGCCTGGAGGTATCCGGGGACCTTGAACACTGAAGCTTTCTTT | CAWRYPGTLNTEAFF | TRBJ1-1 | TRBV30 | - | many
TGTGCCAGCAGTCCTAACCGGGACCTCAGAGGGGACACCATATATTTT | CASSPNRDLRGDTIYF | TRBJ1-3 | TRBV3-1 | - | many